These T cell receptor beta chains were read from a single sample in a study of a mutant IDH1 vaccine in newly diagnosed glioma. Their cognate antigens are unknown. Generated by immunoSEQ multiplex PCR, the TCRdb table keeps only in-frame clones and is missing some. Of over 60,000 clones listed, roughly 76% are singletons. The input for sequencing was PBMCs, taken from a glioma patient whose treatment included an IDH1 peptide vaccine. The receptors derive from a man aged 40-55 years with glioma. CDR3s include the opening cysteine and the closing phenylalanine or tryptophan. Clone size is shown for a subset of rows, as once, few, many or a class of expanded clone.

j_call clone_size v_call cdr3_aa
TRBJ2-2 . TRBV19 CASRTTGTGYGELFF
TRBJ2-7 once TRBV7-2 CASSLGTSGNYEQYF
TRBJ2-2 . TRBV7-9 CASSLRSAGRSTGELFF
TRBJ2-7 once TRBV29-1 CSVAPPDASSYEQYF
TRBJ2-3 . TRBV2 CASKPGLAGSYTQYF
TRBJ2-7 . TRBV28 CASSLPSGGSYEQYF
TRBJ2-6 . TRBV19 CASTGSSGANVLTF
TRBJ1-6 . TRBV6-1 CASRGTRISPLHF
TRBJ2-7 . TRBV28 CASMGSGYEQYF
TRBJ1-2 . TRBV19 CASSLTGAYGYTF
TRBJ2-7 . TRBV2 CASSDGRGAYEQYF
TRBJ1-2 . TRBV5-1 CASSPDTPRVYGYTF
TRBJ2-2 . TRBV19 CASSSRLAFGELFF
TRBJ1-1 . TRBV4-2 CASSQGPEVNTEAFF
TRBJ2-5 . TRBV7-3 CASSLRHQETQYF
TRBJ2-7 . TRBV6-4 CASIPDGLTYEQYF
TRBJ2-1 . TRBV28 CASSIKGSYNEQFF
TRBJ1-6 . TRBV7-6 CASSLVGRGINNSPLHF
TRBJ1-2 . TRBV10-3 CAISQMQGMAYGYTF
TRBJ1-1 . TRBV6-6 CASSSRTEAFF
TRBJ1-1 . TRBV29-1 CSVEPTARAEAFF
TRBJ1-1 . TRBV4-2 CASSQPRGDTEAFF
TRBJ1-4 . TRBV6-5 CASSYSGSRGNEKLFF
TRBJ1-6 . TRBV30 CAGAGTGGSALHF
TRBJ1-4 . TRBV7-2 CASSLGTVLNEKLFF
TRBJ1-1 . TRBV2 CASSPRTGMSQAEAFF
TRBJ1-5 . TRBV7-2 CASSSPDRFNQPQHF
TRBJ2-7 . TRBV18 CASSPGTSGVHEQYF
TRBJ1-5 . TRBV19 CASSINWSGTQPQHF
TRBJ2-2 . TRBV7-2 CASSLVRNTGELFF
TRBJ2-1 . TRBV29-1 CSVETGNLGHEQFF
TRBJ2-4 . TRBV5-6 CASSLVGDRGSKNIQYF
TRBJ1-5 few TRBV19 CASTRVNQPQHF
TRBJ2-3 . TRBV7-6 CASSLNTVTDTQYF
TRBJ1-2 . TRBV7-9 CASSLVGGVEAYGYTF
TRBJ1-1 . TRBV4-3 CASSQDPGPNTEAFF
TRBJ1-2 . TRBV30 CAWSADRRRGYTF
TRBJ2-3 . TRBV11-2 CASSLGGGGPDTQYF
TRBJ2-7 . TRBV10-2 CASKLDSAYEQYF
TRBJ1-1 few TRBV25-1 CASGRGPGTEAFF
TRBJ1-1 few TRBV2 CASSEGLTAFF
TRBJ1-4 . TRBV19 CASRVSGGNREKLFF
TRBJ1-5 . TRBV5-8 CASSFVSPGEYQPQHF
TRBJ1-2 . TRBV5-1 CASSLTIGQPDNYGYTF
TRBJ1-5 once TRBV5-8 CASSFGDRVAHQPQHF
TRBJ2-7 . TRBV11-2 CASSFPRDRELGSYEQYF
TRBJ2-3 . TRBV4-3 CASGTGTAREQYF
TRBJ1-2 . TRBV7-2 CASSLAGTGYGYTF